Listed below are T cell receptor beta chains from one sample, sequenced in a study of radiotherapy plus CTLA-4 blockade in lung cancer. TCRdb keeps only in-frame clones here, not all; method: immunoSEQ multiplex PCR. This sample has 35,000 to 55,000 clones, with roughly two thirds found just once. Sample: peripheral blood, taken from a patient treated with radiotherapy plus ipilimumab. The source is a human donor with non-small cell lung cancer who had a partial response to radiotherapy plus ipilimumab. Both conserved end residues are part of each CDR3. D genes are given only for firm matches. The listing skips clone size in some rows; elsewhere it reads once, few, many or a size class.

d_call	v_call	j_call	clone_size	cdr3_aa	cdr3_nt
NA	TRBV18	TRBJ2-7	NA	CASSPERVSNEQYF	TGTGCCAGCTCACCTGAGAGGGTTTCGAACGAGCAGTACTTC
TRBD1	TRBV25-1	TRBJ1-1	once	CASSAGGLDTEAFF	TGTGCCAGCAGCGCAGGGGGCCTAGACACTGAAGCTTTCTTT
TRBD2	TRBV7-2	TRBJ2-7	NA	CASSPRTSSVLF	TGTGCCAGCAGCCCCCGGACTAGTAGCGTTTTGTTC
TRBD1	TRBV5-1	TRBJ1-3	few	CASSQTGPSSGNTIYF	TGCGCCAGCAGCCAGACAGGGCCCAGCTCTGGAAACACCATATATTTT
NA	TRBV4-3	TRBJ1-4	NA	CASSPGQFNEKLFF	TGCGCCAGCAGCCCTGGACAATTTAATGAAAAACTGTTTTTT
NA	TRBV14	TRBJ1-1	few	CASSQDLGSEAFF	TGTGCCAGCAGCCAAGATCTGGGCAGTGAAGCTTTCTTT
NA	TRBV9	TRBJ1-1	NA	CASSSGSSGAEAFF	TGTGCCAGCAGCTCGGGATCTTCGGGGGCTGAAGCTTTCTTT
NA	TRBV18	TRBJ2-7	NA	CASTQGILTYEQYF	TGTGCCAGCACTCAGGGGATCCTCACCTACGAGCAGTACTTC
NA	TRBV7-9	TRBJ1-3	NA	CASSSGAGRSGNTIYF	TGTGCCAGCAGCTCGGGAGCCGGCAGGTCTGGAAACACCATATATTTT
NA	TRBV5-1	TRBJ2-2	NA	CASSLRQNTGELFF	TGCGCCAGCAGCCTCAGACAGAACACCGGGGAGCTGTTTTTT
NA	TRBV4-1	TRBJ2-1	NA	CASSQDASSIEQFF	TGCGCCAGCAGCCAGGACGCTAGCTCTATTGAGCAGTTCTTC
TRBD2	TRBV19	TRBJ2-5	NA	CASSRAGGETQYF	TGTGCCAGTAGTAGAGCGGGAGGAGAGACCCAGTACTTC
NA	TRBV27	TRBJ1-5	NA	CASSLSGEFTQPQHF	TGTGCCAGCAGTTTGTCAGGGGAGTTTACGCAGCCCCAGCATTTT
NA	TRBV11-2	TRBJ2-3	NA	CASSIPDGTSTDTQYF	TGTGCCAGCAGCATACCCGACGGGACTAGCACAGATACGCAGTATTTT
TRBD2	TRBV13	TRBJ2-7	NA	CASSLRTSGSNEQYF	TGTGCCAGCAGCTTAAGAACTAGCGGGAGCAACGAGCAGTACTTC